This T cell receptor (beta chain) is from a study of T cell responses to AZD1222 COVID-19 vaccine. This clone showed up just once. Its antigen is not known. Study outcomes and limitations: All repertoire sampling was performed exclusively after the peak T cell response. Rises in breadth and depth of Spike-specific TCRs came after two AZD1222 doses. It was only six AZD1222 recipients who were seropositive at baseline.

Germline CDR1 is SGHDT and CDR2 is YYEEEE. V lost 0 bases and J lost 3, with 6 bases in between. The CDR3 spans 13 residues. Sequenced by immunoSEQ multiplex PCR; TCRdb stores in-frame clones only, minus some. The sample yields 120,000 to 150,000 clones, 90% to 95% seen once. The J gene is TRBJ2-5, the V gene TRBV5-6; no definite D call. This sequence originates from an adult who received the AZD1222 COVID-19 vaccine. The material sequenced was peripheral blood, taken 28 days after the second AZD1222 dose. The CDR3 region has the DNA TGTGCCAGCAGCTTGGGTCGGAAAGAGACCCAGTACTTC. It codes for CASSLGRKETQYF.